These 23 T cell receptor beta chains originate from one sample sequenced in a study of CXCR3-negative and CXCR3-positive naive CD8 T cells. Study observations and caveats: Greater hydrophobicity was found in TRB CDR3s of CXCR3-positive naive cells than of CXCR3-negative naive cells.

Their cognate antigens are unknown. UMI-labeled 5' RACE yielded the TRB cDNA libraries. TCRdb reprocessed the 5' RACE reads and stores each CDR3 protein as one record, lacking DNA. The sample's table shows 2,500 to 4,000 distinct CDR3 sequences. The material sequenced was naive CXCR3+ CD8+ T cells from blood. Described subset: CD45RO-CCR7+CD27+CD95- naive CD8+ T cells expressing CXCR3 (TNR3+). The receptors here all came from a human donor in good health. Some clones in this sample may be carry-over from other donors' samples.

This clonotype counts as medium-sized (0.01 to 0.1%) by frequency. The chain employs TRBV15 and TRBJ1-6. CDR1 LNHNV and CDR2 YYDKDF come from the germline V gene (reference sequence). This CDR3 has 14 amino acids. The CDR3 here is CATTMGGYNSPLHF.

The CDR3 spells CSASGLAGGKPSTDTQYF. V and J are TRBV20-1 and TRBJ2-3; no DNA is available, so the TRBD2 call from TCRdb remains unchecked. Per germline, CDR1 DFQATT and CDR2 SNEGSKA (reference sequence). The CDR3 sequence is 18 residues long.

This clonotype ranks as medium-sized in terms of frequency. The chain employs TRBV29-1 and TRBJ2-7; TCRdb's D gene call, TRBD2, goes unchecked for lack of DNA. CDR3 length: 13 amino acids. Looked up from germline, CDR1 is SQVTM and CDR2 is ANQGSEA. The CDR3 reads CSVVWSGLYEQYF.

In terms of frequency, this clonotype is medium-sized. The chain couples TRBV29-1 to TRBJ2-5; TCRdb calls TRBD1, which cannot be checked without DNA. The CDR3 contains 11 residues. Germline CDR1 is SQVTM and CDR2 is ANQGSEA. The CDR3 reads CSAGTQETQYF. Supplemented by reference TRBV29-1 and TRBJ2-5, the full variable domain reads SAVISQKPSRDICQRGTSLTIQCQVDSQVTMMFWYRQQPGQSLTLIATANQGSEATYESGFVIDKFPISRPNLTFSTLTVSNMSPEDSSIYLCSAGTQETQYFGPGTRLLVL.

According to its frequency, this clonotype is medium-sized (0.01 to 0.1%). Here the CDR3 reads CSVGNSYNEQFF. This chain uses TRBV29-1 with TRBJ2-1. The germline V gene encodes CDR1 SQVTM and CDR2 ANQGSEA. There are 12 residues in the CDR3.

This clonotype counts as medium-sized by frequency. CDR3 protein: CASSLGANEQFF. The chain recombines TRBV4-3 with TRBJ2-1; the D call from TCRdb, TRBD1, cannot be confirmed without DNA. Germline CDR1 LGHNA, CDR2 YSLEER. CDR3 size: 12 residues.

This clonotype is medium-sized by frequency. V gene TRBV18 combines with J gene TRBJ2-2; no DNA is available, so the TRBD1 call from TCRdb remains unchecked. Germline V gene lookup returns CDR1 KGHSH and CDR2 LQKENI. The CDR3 is 16 residues long. CDR3 residues: CASSPEDRTNTGELFF. Looking up the rest from reference TRBV18 and TRBJ2-2 gives the full variable domain: NAGVMQNPRHLVRRRGQEARLRCSPMKGHSHVYWYRQLPEEGLKFMVYLQKENIIDESGMPKERFSAEFPKEGPSILRIQQVVRGDSAAYFCASSPEDRTNTGELFFGEGSRLTVL.

Its frequency marks this clonotype as medium-sized. The gene calls are TRBV19 and TRBJ1-1; checking the TCRdb D call of TRBD1 is not possible without DNA. Germline CDR1 and CDR2: LNHDA and SQIVND (reference sequence). The CDR3 consists of 14 residues. CDR3: CASSSDRVDTEAFF.

This clonotype ranks as medium-sized (0.01 to 0.1%) in terms of frequency. J is TRBJ2-1 and V is TRBV3-1; no DNA is available, so the TRBD1 call from TCRdb remains unchecked. The CDR3 contains 14 residues. From germline, CDR1 is LGHDT and CDR2 YNNKEL (reference sequence). CDR3 residues: CASYDGGASNEQFF.

By frequency, this clonotype is medium-sized (0.01 to 0.1%). The chain uses TRBV10-3 and TRBJ2-7; the D call of TRBD2 rests on TCRdb alone, since no DNA is present to check it. This CDR3 spans 18 amino acids. Germline CDR1 is ENHRY and CDR2 is SYGVKD. CDR3 in amino acids: CAISDLAGGPQSSYEQYF.

This clonotype shows up as medium-sized by frequency. V gene TRBV25-1 combines with J gene TRBJ2-1; without DNA, the TCRdb call of TRBD1 cannot be checked. The CDR3 has 15 amino acids. The V gene's germline CDR1 is MGHDK and CDR2 SYGVNS. The CDR3 sequence: CASSELRRRDNEQFF.

The chain couples TRBV21-1 to TRBJ1-6. TRBV21-1 is annotated as a pseudogene. The CDR3 loop spans 13 amino acids. CDR3 amino acids: CASSKALWGPLHF.

This clonotype is medium-sized by frequency. This chain connects TRBV20-1 to TRBJ1-2; TCRdb designates TRBD1, a call that cannot be tested without DNA. The CDR3 is 14 amino acids. Per germline, CDR1 DFQATT and CDR2 SNEGSKA (reference sequence). CDR3 residues: CSAKGGQGNYGYTF.

By frequency, this clonotype registers medium-sized. This chain uses TRBV7-8 with TRBJ2-5; as DNA is missing, the TRBD1 call by TCRdb cannot be tested. The CDR3 extends over 14 amino acids. Germline-derived CDR1 and CDR2 are SGHVS and FQNEAQ. The CDR3 sequence is CASSFSMGAGAQYF.

This clonotype is medium-sized (0.01 to 0.1%) by frequency. The gene calls are TRBV29-1 and TRBJ2-5. Germline assignment: CDR1 SQVTM and CDR2 ANQGSEA. The CDR3 is made up of 12 amino acids. The chain's CDR3 is CSVEYGEETQYF. The full variable domain, with the rest looked up from reference TRBV29-1 and TRBJ2-5, is SAVISQKPSRDICQRGTSLTIQCQVDSQVTMMFWYRQQPGQSLTLIATANQGSEATYESGFVIDKFPISRPNLTFSTLTVSNMSPEDSSIYLCSVEYGEETQYFGPGTRLLVL.

Measured by frequency, this clonotype is medium-sized (0.01 to 0.1%). The chain combines TRBV7-8 with TRBJ1-1. The CDR3 is 15 amino acids. CDR1 and CDR2 from the germline V gene are SGHVS and FQNEAQ. CDR3 amino acids: CASSLAGEGNTEAFF.

In terms of frequency, this clonotype is medium-sized. The chain has TRBV6-2 or TRBV6-3 and TRBJ2-5; TCRdb designates TRBD1, a call that cannot be tested without DNA. The V gene's germline CDR1 is MNHEY and CDR2 SVGEGT. The CDR3 runs to 15 residues. The CDR3: CASSYVAARQETQYF.

This sequence joins TRBV29-1 and TRBJ2-7. Germline CDR1 and CDR2: SQVTM and ANQGSEA. The CDR3 is 11 amino acids. The CDR3 here is CSVEDPYEQYF.

This clonotype is identified as medium-sized (0.01 to 0.1%) from frequency. This sequence joins TRBV27 and TRBJ1-6. The germline gives CDR1 MNHEY, CDR2 SMNVEV (reference sequence). The CDR3 consists of 15 residues. The CDR3 is CASSLKSSYNSPLHF.

The rearrangement uses TRBV4-3 and TRBJ2-2; the TRBD1 assignment by TCRdb is unverifiable without DNA. The V gene's germline CDR1 is LGHNA and CDR2 YSLEER. This CDR3 region has 15 residues. The chain's CDR3 is CASSHGQGSTGELFF.

Its frequency marks this clonotype as medium-sized (0.01 to 0.1%). This chain uses TRBV19 with TRBJ2-7; TCRdb indicates TRBD1, and absent DNA this call remains unverified. CDR1 and CDR2 from the germline V gene are LNHDA and SQIVND (reference sequence). The CDR3 totals 13 residues. The CDR3 loop reads CASSPGTDYEQYF.

This clonotype ranks as medium-sized (0.01 to 0.1%) in terms of frequency. The V gene is TRBV20-1, the J gene TRBJ2-1. The CDR3 has 12 residues. The germline V gene encodes CDR1 DFQATT and CDR2 SNEGSKA (reference sequence). CDR3 loop: CSASLTNNEQFF.

The rearrangement joins TRBV7-9 to TRBJ2-7. The CDR3 runs to 14 residues. Germline lookup yields CDR1 SEHNR and CDR2 FQNEAQ (reference sequence). CDR3 in amino acids: CASSQNRNAYEQYF.